These 27 T cell receptor beta chains came from one sample sequenced in a study of CD8+ T cells in alopecia areata. As the sequencing template, cDNA was produced by extracting RNA and reverse transcribing it. The data were produced by immunoSEQ multiplex PCR, yet TCRdb's version contains in-frame clones alone and is incomplete. Altogether around 110,000 clones were found in the sample, and no singletons occur. Sequencing was done on a sample of lesional skin. The source of these receptors is a C3H/HeJ mouse with alopecia areata. These mice share the MHC haplotype H2-k.

With respect to this clone: The genes are named according to mouse. The read ends 4 residues early relative to the CDR3; the germline J gene fills the gap. The chain joins TRBV3 to TRBJ1-1; 10 positions match TRBD1. The CDR3 totals 13 residues. The V gene's germline CDR1 is SNHLY and CDR2 FYNGKV (reference sequence). J lost 4 bases, V lost 4 bases, and 0 bases had no gene match. The CDR3 loop reads CASSWDRGTEVFF. CDR3 DNA (partial): TGTGCCAGCAGCTGGGACAGGGGCACA.

This clone was seen repeatedly, ten times or more. The gene symbols are mouse symbols. The read terminates 4 residues ahead of where the CDR3 ends, so the germline J gene completes it. The V gene is TRBV13-3, the J gene TRBJ2-3, with D perhaps TRBD1 (6 bases). This CDR3 is built from 15 residues. The germline V gene encodes CDR1 NNHDY and CDR2 SYVADS. V lost 5 bases and J 0 bases, leaving 13 bases between the germline ends. The CDR3 loop reads CASSPGTKSAETLYF. The part of the CDR3 DNA that was read is TGTGCCAGCAGCCCCGGGACAAAAAGTGCAGAA.

Details on this clone: Here the gene names and germline are mouse. The read ends 4 residues early relative to the CDR3; the germline J gene fills the gap. The chain is built from TRBV19 and TRBJ2-2, with D uncertain. The CDR3 has 14 amino acids. CDR1 and CDR2 from the germline V gene are FNHDT and SITEND (reference sequence). V lost 4 bases and J 1 base, leaving 8 bases between the germline ends. Incomplete CDR3 DNA: TGTGCCAGCAGTGCTGGAGAAAACACCGGG. It encodes CASSAGENTG. The whole CDR3 protein is CASSAGENTGQLYF.

This clone was observed a handful of times. Being one base from a much bigger clone, this may be a read error. Gene names are mouse gene names. Read data end 4 residues before the CDR3 end; the end is taken from the germline J gene. V gene TRBV13-1 combines with J gene TRBJ2-7; a weak D match, TRBD1 (5 bases). CDR1 and CDR2 from the germline V gene are NSHNY and SYGAGN. This CDR3 is built from 12 residues. V gave up 5 bases and J gave up 0 bases, with 6 bases separating them. The CDR3: CASSQGSYEQYF. Partial CDR3 DNA: TGTGCCAGCAGCCAGGGCTCCTAT.

In its sample, this clone was seen a few times. Gene names are the mouse ones. The read halts 4 residues ahead of the CDR3 end, with the missing end drawn from the germline J gene. This chain links TRBV31 with TRBJ2-3; 7 bases match TRBD1. CDR1 is GKSSPN and CDR2 is SITVG in the germline V gene. Trimming cost V 5 bases and J 0 bases; bases outside gene matches: 8. This CDR3 is 15 amino acids long. CDR3 loop: CAWGTGTASAETLYF. The part of the CDR3 DNA that was read is TGTGCCTGGGGGACCGGGACAGCTAGTGCAGAA.

This clone was seen only a few times. Mouse names are used for the genes. The read finishes 4 residues shy of the CDR3 end, and the germline J gene is used to complete it. The sample contains more than one DNA sequence encoding this CDR3. V and J are TRBV19 and TRBJ2-5; 7 positions match TRBD1. The germline gives CDR1 FNHDT, CDR2 SITEND (reference sequence). The CDR3 spans 12 residues. CDR3 amino acids: CASSHRGDTQYF. The part of the CDR3 DNA that was read is TGTGCCAGCAGCCACAGGGGAGAC.

This clone was seen a handful of times. Mouse gene names apply. The read ends 4 residues early relative to the CDR3; the germline J gene fills the gap. Different DNA sequences within this sample yield the same CDR3. This sequence joins TRBV19 and TRBJ2-7; 9 bases line up with TRBD1. This CDR3 has 14 residues. The V and J ends lost 5 bases and 3 bases, in that order; junction bases with no gene match: 6. From germline, CDR1 is FNHDT and CDR2 SITEND (reference sequence). CDR3 protein: CASSRPGQGYEQYF. The sequenced part of the CDR3 DNA is TGTGCCAGCAGCCGCCCGGGACAGGGCTAT. Full variable domain (remainder filled in from reference TRBV19 and TRBJ2-7): GGIITQTPKFLIGQEGQKLTLKCQQNFNHDTMYWYRQDSGKGLRLIYYSITENDLQKGDLSEGYDASREKKSSFSLTVTSAQKNEMAVFLCASSRPGQGYEQYFGPGTRLTVL.

This clone was recorded a few times. Gene names refer to mouse genes. The read stops 4 residues short of the end of the CDR3; the missing end is completed from the germline J gene. This chain connects TRBV19 to TRBJ2-4, with TRBD2 identical over 12 bases. Germline loops: CDR1 FNHDT, CDR2 SITEND (reference sequence). J gave up 0 bases and V 4 bases, and 6 bases lay outside the gene matches. The CDR3 is made up of 17 amino acids. The CDR3 sequence is CASSPDWGGSSQNTLYF. The sequenced CDR3 bases are TGTGCCAGCAGTCCGGACTGGGGGGGATCTAGTCAAAAC.

As to this clone: At residue 11, the TCRdb protein departs from the DNA translation, so the protein shown here was derived from the DNA itself. Gene names are mouse gene names. The read gets to within 3 residues of the CDR3 end, and the germline J gene fills in the rest. This chain links TRBV13-3 with TRBJ1-6, with TRBD1 identical over 9 bases. TRBJ1-6 is an ORF for which the function is uncertain. Germline V gene sequence: CDR1 NNHDY, CDR2 SYVADS. The CDR3 consists of 14 residues. The CDR3 is CASSDRGTGRPLYF. The sequenced CDR3 bases are TGTGCCAGCAGTGATAGAGGGACAGGGAGGCCC.

This clone was observed a few times. Any gene name here is a mouse gene name. The read falls 4 residues short of the CDR3 end, and the missing part is taken from the germline J gene. V gene TRBV13-3 combines with J gene TRBJ1-1; TRBD1 matches 9 bases. CDR1 is NNHDY and CDR2 is SYVADS in the germline V gene. This CDR3 has 16 amino acids. CDR3 bases read: TGTGCCAGCAGTGATGCCGGGACAGGGAAGGGGACA. It yields the protein CASSDAGTGKGT. The whole CDR3 reads CASSDAGTGKGTEVFF.

A word on this clone: The listed genes are named as in mouse. The read gets to within 4 residues of the CDR3 end, and the germline J gene fills in the rest. The V call is TRBV1, the J call TRBJ2-7; TRBD1 aligns across 10 bases. After removal of 3 bases from V and 3 bases from J, the junction contained 5 bases not matched to a gene. CDR3 length equals 15 residues. The germline V gene has CDR1 NSQYPW and CDR2 LRSPGD (reference sequence). Partial CDR3 DNA: TGCACCTGCAGTGCGAGGACAGGGGGGGGCTAT. Protein sequence: CTCSARTGGGY. In full, the CDR3 is CTCSARTGGGYEQYF. Full variable domain (missing parts from reference TRBV1 and TRBJ2-7): VTLLEQNPRWRLVPRGQAVNLRCILKNSQYPWMSWYQQDLQKQLQWLFTLRSPGDKEVKSLPGADYLATRVTDTELRLQVANMSQGRTLYCTCSARTGGGYEQYFGPGTRLTVL.

In its sample, this clone was seen many times. The listed genes are named as in mouse. The read ends 4 residues shy of where the CDR3 ends; the end is completed using the germline J gene. J is TRBJ2-3 and V is TRBV13-3; TRBD1 aligns across 12 bases. Germline assignment: CDR1 NNHDY and CDR2 SYVADS. V lost 0 bases to trimming and J lost 0 bases; unmatched junction nucleotides: 2. The CDR3 sequence is 17 residues long. The sequenced part of the CDR3 DNA is TGTGCCAGCAGTGATGTGGGACAGGGGGCTAGTGCAGAA. Its protein is CASSDVGQGASAE. The complete CDR3 sequence is CASSDVGQGASAETLYF.

This clone came up many times. The listed genes are named as in mouse. The read falls 4 residues short of the CDR3 end, and the missing part is taken from the germline J gene. V and J are TRBV13-3 and TRBJ2-1; possibly TRBD1 for D (5 bases). Per germline, CDR1 NNHDY and CDR2 SYVADS. The CDR3 extends over 14 amino acids. The V end was cut by 5 bases, the J end by 3 bases, with 12 bases between. The CDR3 sequence: CASRALTVYAEQFF. The covered CDR3 bases are TGTGCCAGCAGGGCCCTGACAGTCTATGCT.

This clone has just a few counts. Genes and germline come from the mouse. The DNA ends 4 residues before the CDR3 does, and the rest of the CDR3 is filled in from the germline J gene. V and J are TRBV16 and TRBJ1-1, with 8 bases matching TRBD1. V gave up 1 base and J gave up 0 bases; unmatched junction bases: 4. Germline loops: CDR1 SGHSA, CDR2 FRNQAP. The CDR3 is made up of 16 amino acids. Incomplete CDR3 DNA: TGTGCAAGCAGCTTAGGGGCAGGGGGCTCAAACACA. This codes for CASSLGAGGSNT. The entire CDR3 protein reads CASSLGAGGSNTEVFF.

This clone was seen a few times. Mouse names are used for the genes. The covered CDR3 bases are TGTGCCTGGAGTCTACGGTGGACTCTTTCCAACGAA. Translation gives CAWSLRWTLSNE. The full CDR3 protein is CAWSLRWTLSNERLFF. The chain is built from TRBV31 and TRBJ1-4; D gene uncertain. The read halts 4 residues ahead of the CDR3 end, with the missing end drawn from the germline J gene. Between the trimmed V and J ends, which lost 0 bases and 0 bases, there was a span of 11 bases. This CDR3 is 16 amino acids long. Germline V gene sequence: CDR1 GKSSPN, CDR2 SITVG.

This clone was seen only a few times. Mouse germline and gene names are used. The read terminates 4 residues ahead of where the CDR3 ends, so the germline J gene completes it. The chain combines TRBV14 with TRBJ2-1; 9 bases match TRBD1. V lost 4 bases, J lost 0 bases, and 8 bases stayed unmatched. This CDR3 has 17 residues. Germline loops: CDR1 SGHDT, CDR2 FRDEAV. The CDR3 DNA, read in part, is TGTGCCAGCAGTACCGCCGGGACAGGGATTAACTATGCT. Protein product: CASSTAGTGINYA. The whole CDR3 region reads CASSTAGTGINYAEQFF.

Remarks on this clone: The listed genes are named as in mouse. The read is 4 residues too short to cover the CDR3 end, so that end is filled in from the germline J gene. The chain links TRBV31 to TRBJ2-3, with 8 bases matching TRBD2. Looked up from germline, CDR1 is GKSSPN and CDR2 is SITVG. The CDR3 covers 14 residues. Trimming at V came to 3 bases and at J to 1 base, leaving 3 bases not matched to a gene. The CDR3 region is CAWSPTGGAETLYF. CDR3 DNA (partial): TGTGCCTGGAGCCCGACTGGGGGTGCAGAA.

This clone was recorded at least ten times. Gene names and germline refer to mouse. The read ends 4 residues before the CDR3 terminus; that terminus is restored from the germline J gene. The chain employs TRBV13-3 and TRBJ2-7, with TRBD2 matching 12 bases. Germline CDR1 and CDR2: NNHDY and SYVADS. This CDR3 is built from 15 residues. CDR3 residues: CASSDARDWGDEQYF. CDR3 DNA (partial): TGTGCCAGCAGTGATGCCAGGGACTGGGGGGAT.

This clone was observed many times. The genes are named according to mouse. The CDR3 goes on 4 residues after the read ends, and that part is filled in from the germline J gene. The same CDR3 can be traced to other DNA sequences in this sample. This chain links TRBV19 with TRBJ2-3, with D possibly being TRBD1 (5 bases). The CDR3 has 15 amino acids. From germline, CDR1 is FNHDT and CDR2 SITEND (reference sequence). Deletions cut 0 bases from V and 0 bases from J, with 8 bases between. CDR3 loop: CASSIVQGSAETLYF. The covered CDR3 bases are TGTGCCAGCAGTATAGTTCAGGGTAGTGCAGAA.

This clone showed up just a few times. Gene names refer to mouse genes. The read stops 4 residues short of the end of the CDR3; the missing end is completed from the germline J gene. The chain carries TRBV19 and TRBJ2-3; 7 positions match TRBD1. The junction had 9 bases not matched to a gene; V was cut back by 1 base and J by 1 base. The CDR3 length is 17 residues. Germline V gives CDR1 FNHDT, CDR2 SITEND (reference sequence). CDR3 residues: CASSIPQGMKGAETLYF. The sequenced CDR3 bases are TGTGCCAGCAGTATACCACAGGGGATGAAGGGTGCAGAA.

On this clone itself: Gene names denote mouse genes. The CDR3 end is not reached by the read, which stops 4 residues before it; the germline J gene fills it in. This chain connects TRBV3 to TRBJ2-1; 9 nucleotides align to TRBD2. The CDR3 runs to 15 residues. The ends lost 5 bases at V and 2 bases at J; junction bases unmatched: 4. The germline V gene encodes CDR1 SNHLY and CDR2 FYNGKV (reference sequence). This CDR3 reads CASSLRDWDYAEQFF. CDR3 bases read: TGTGCCAGCAGCCTCCGGGACTGGGACTATGCT.

On this clone itself: Gene labels here are mouse ones. The read stops 4 residues short of the end of the CDR3; the missing end is completed from the germline J gene. This chain uses TRBV1 with TRBJ2-1; D is unresolved. Germline CDR1 NSQYPW, CDR2 LRSPGD (reference sequence). The CDR3 loop spans 14 amino acids. CDR3 loop: CTCSADGAWAEQFF. The sequenced part of the CDR3 DNA is TGCACCTGCAGTGCAGATGGAGCCTGGGCT. Drawing the rest from reference TRBV1 and TRBJ2-1, the complete variable domain is VTLLEQNPRWRLVPRGQAVNLRCILKNSQYPWMSWYQQDLQKQLQWLFTLRSPGDKEVKSLPGADYLATRVTDTELRLQVANMSQGRTLYCTCSADGAWAEQFFGPGTRLTVL.

With respect to this clone: Gene names are mouse gene names. The CDR3 is cut off 4 residues early in the read; its end comes from the germline J gene. This chain joins TRBV13-3 and TRBJ1-1; maybe TRBD1 (6 bases). The CDR3 is 14 amino acids. Germline lookup yields CDR1 NNHDY and CDR2 SYVADS. The CDR3 reads CASSDEGGRREVFF. The CDR3 bases that were read are TGTGCCAGCAGTGATGAGGGGGGGCGTCGA.

Points on this clone: TCRdb lists a protein that is different at residue 12 from the translated DNA; the protein given here uses the DNA translation. All gene names here are mouse names. The read stops 3 residues short of the end of the CDR3; the missing end is completed from the germline J gene. V and J are TRBV13-3 and TRBJ1-6; D remains ambiguous. TRBJ1-6 is marked as an open reading frame, function uncertain. The ends were cut back, 5 bases at V and 0 bases at J, with 9 bases in the middle. CDR3 length equals 15 residues. CDR1 is NNHDY, CDR2 SYVADS, per germline. The CDR3 sequence: CASRPQSSYNSPLYF. Partial CDR3 DNA: TGTGCCAGCAGGCCACAGTCTTCCTATAATTCGCCC.

This clone was recorded a few times. There is a difference at residue 10 between the TCRdb protein and the DNA translation, so the protein given here was translated from the DNA. The germline and genes are mouse ones. The read terminates 3 residues ahead of where the CDR3 ends, so the germline J gene completes it. The genes are TRBV13-3 and TRBJ1-6, with no clear D. TRBJ1-6 qualifies as an ORF whose function is uncertain. Trimming stripped 0 bases from V and 11 bases from J, with 9 bases between. CDR1 is NNHDY and CDR2 is SYVADS in the germline V gene. The length of the CDR3 is 13 residues. CDR3 amino acids: CASSDAGRTPLYF. The CDR3 DNA, read in part, is TGTGCCAGCAGTGATGCAGGCAGAACGCCC.

This clone was counted only a few times. The listed genes are named as in mouse. The read comes to an end 4 residues before the CDR3 does, leaving the germline J gene to fill in the end. This chain links TRBV13-2 with TRBJ2-4; 9 nucleotides agree with TRBD2. In germline, CDR1 is NNHNN, CDR2 SYGAGS (reference sequence). This CDR3 comprises 16 residues. The J segment lost 0 bases and the V segment lost 0 bases, leaving 2 bases of the junction unmatched. Incomplete CDR3 DNA: TGTGCCAGCGGTGATGTACTGGGGGGTAGTCAAAAC. Translating gives CASGDVLGGSQN. The entire CDR3 protein is CASGDVLGGSQNTLYF.

A few counts support this clone. Mouse gene names apply. The read ends 4 residues early relative to the CDR3; the germline J gene fills the gap. V and J are TRBV13-3 and TRBJ2-3, with 7 bases fitting TRBD1. From germline, CDR1 is NNHDY and CDR2 SYVADS. V dropped 0 bases and J dropped 0; count of bases not matched to a gene: 4. CDR3 size: 16 residues. This CDR3 is CASSDVTGKSAETLYF. CDR3 DNA (partial): TGTGCCAGCAGTGATGTGACAGGGAAGAGTGCAGAA.